These T cell receptor beta chains were read from a single sample in a study of T cells expressing NK-cell markers. With the 5' RACE reads reprocessed, TCRdb shows one record per CDR3 protein and no DNA. The sample's table shows hundreds of thousands of distinct CDR3 sequences. The source material was blood T cells: a sorted CD56 or NKG2C T cell subset, CD4+ or CD8+ T cells, or bulk PBMC T cells (not recorded which). These receptors all come from a woman aged 18 to 69 in good health. Both conserved end residues are part of each CDR3. Fields, in order: J gene, V gene, CDR3 protein.

j_call: TRBJ2-3
v_call: TRBV20-1
cdr3_aa: CSARTRDGSDTQYF

j_call: TRBJ2-7
v_call: TRBV7-2
cdr3_aa: CASSPRRTSPYEQYF

j_call: TRBJ1-5
v_call: TRBV30
cdr3_aa: CAWSDGVLYNQPQHF

j_call: TRBJ2-2
v_call: TRBV5-1
cdr3_aa: CASSSEGSFTGELFF

j_call: TRBJ1-1
v_call: TRBV18
cdr3_aa: CASSPDSVTEAFF

j_call: TRBJ2-4
v_call: TRBV12-3/TRBV12-4
cdr3_aa: CASSPETLAKNIQYF

j_call: TRBJ2-7
v_call: TRBV29-1
cdr3_aa: CSAIFGGSYEQYF

j_call: TRBJ2-6
v_call: TRBV4-1
cdr3_aa: CASSQAGASGANVLTF

j_call: TRBJ1-1
v_call: TRBV30
cdr3_aa: CAWSVQGATEAFF

j_call: TRBJ2-7
v_call: TRBV20-1
cdr3_aa: CSAGGRTSYEQYF

j_call: TRBJ2-3
v_call: TRBV4-3
cdr3_aa: CASSQGGQQGDTQYF

j_call: TRBJ2-2
v_call: TRBV20-1
cdr3_aa: CSARDAGRKNTGELFF

j_call: TRBJ2-3
v_call: TRBV12-3/TRBV12-4
cdr3_aa: CASSFFGGTLDTQYF

j_call: TRBJ2-7
v_call: TRBV20-1
cdr3_aa: CSAREEGLKTYEQYF

j_call: TRBJ2-2
v_call: TRBV4-2
cdr3_aa: CASSHVSRENTGELFF

j_call: TRBJ2-3
v_call: TRBV4-2
cdr3_aa: CASRGLAGGAAQYF

j_call: TRBJ2-2
v_call: TRBV4-3
cdr3_aa: CASSQVHQQGSGELFF

j_call: TRBJ2-1
v_call: TRBV7-3
cdr3_aa: CASSFSLAGVEQFF

j_call: TRBJ1-6
v_call: TRBV12-3/TRBV12-4
cdr3_aa: CATGGGANSPLHF

j_call: TRBJ1-2
v_call: TRBV24-1
cdr3_aa: CATSDPQFTGEYGYTF

j_call: TRBJ2-1
v_call: TRBV7-9
cdr3_aa: CASSPLAGGRNLDEQFF

j_call: TRBJ2-5
v_call: TRBV2
cdr3_aa: CASRHASGETQYF

j_call: TRBJ1-2
v_call: TRBV3-1
cdr3_aa: CASSPTGGDYGYTF

j_call: TRBJ1-4
v_call: TRBV7-2
cdr3_aa: CASSPSWGGDEKLFF

j_call: TRBJ1-2
v_call: TRBV7-2
cdr3_aa: CASSTGISYGYTF

j_call: TRBJ2-2
v_call: TRBV19
cdr3_aa: CASKGTDNLPGELFF

j_call: TRBJ2-1
v_call: TRBV4-3
cdr3_aa: CASSRFFQGGSYNEQFF

j_call: TRBJ1-3
v_call: TRBV6-5
cdr3_aa: CASSLGQTTGNTIYF

j_call: TRBJ2-7
v_call: TRBV20-1
cdr3_aa: CSAKRGTYEQYF

j_call: TRBJ2-2
v_call: TRBV29-1
cdr3_aa: CSVELDRGGTGELFF

j_call: TRBJ2-2
v_call: TRBV12-3/TRBV12-4
cdr3_aa: CASKPGGVSTGELFF

j_call: TRBJ2-1
v_call: TRBV7-9
cdr3_aa: CASSLLTAGGPIEQFF

j_call: TRBJ1-5
v_call: TRBV12-3/TRBV12-4
cdr3_aa: CASSLVVAIELGGIRSNQPQHF

j_call: TRBJ2-2
v_call: TRBV15
cdr3_aa: CATSRRVLNTGELFF

j_call: TRBJ2-2
v_call: TRBV6-1
cdr3_aa: CASRLDRRSTGELFF

j_call: TRBJ2-5
v_call: TRBV30
cdr3_aa: CAWSVVQKETQYF

j_call: TRBJ2-7
v_call: TRBV28
cdr3_aa: CASSFRTGSNFEQYF

j_call: TRBJ1-3
v_call: TRBV7-9
cdr3_aa: CASSLPGGDESGNTIYF

j_call: TRBJ2-3
v_call: TRBV6-2/TRBV6-3
cdr3_aa: CASSLGTASPIPRGHLTQYF

j_call: TRBJ1-2
v_call: TRBV28
cdr3_aa: CASSPRQGARNGYTF

j_call: TRBJ2-2
v_call: TRBV7-8
cdr3_aa: CASSLDSVIDTGELFF

j_call: TRBJ1-6
v_call: TRBV29-1
cdr3_aa: CSVDSFCGKVDSPLHF

j_call: TRBJ2-7
v_call: TRBV14
cdr3_aa: CASSQAGVYEQYF

j_call: TRBJ1-1
v_call: TRBV7-3
cdr3_aa: CASSLTGPTMNTEAFF

j_call: TRBJ2-1
v_call: TRBV11-2
cdr3_aa: CASSLGLAYRDEQFF

j_call: TRBJ1-5
v_call: TRBV4-3
cdr3_aa: CASSQWLGQPQHF

j_call: TRBJ2-2
v_call: TRBV5-1
cdr3_aa: CASTGLTGELFF